These 22 T cell receptor beta chains share one sample of origin, sequenced in a study of blood T cells in healthy people across ages. For the second PCR, which ran for about 6 to 11 cycles, a sample-barcoded 5' primer and a J-beta primer mix were used. MiXCR was run by TCRdb on the 5' RACE reads, yielding one entry per CDR3 protein. The sample holds fewer than 800,000 distinct CDR3 sequences, around 25% seen once. The same data also went into a second study, on T cells of mothers and their children.

Sequencing was done on a sample of blood. The receptor source for this set is a boy aged 5-17 years in good health.

The gene calls are TRBV9 and TRBJ2-3, with 14 bases fitting TRBD2. V trimming: 4 bases; J trimming: 1 base; junction bases outside the gene matches: 11. Germline V gene sequence: CDR1 SGDLS, CDR2 YYNGEE. This CDR3 contains 19 residues. The CDR3 DNA reads TGTGCCAGCAGCACATACCCTGGGACTAGCGGGGGTGGCACAGATACGCAGTATTTT. Protein: CASSTYPGTSGGGTDTQYF.

A few counts support this clonotype. The genes are TRBV28 and TRBJ2-5; D call uncertain. The CDR3 loop spans 13 amino acids. Germline V gives CDR1 MDHEN, CDR2 SYDVKM. V gave up 5 bases and J gave up 4 bases, with 11 bases separating them. Here the CDR3 DNA reads TGTGCCAGCAGTCCCCGGAAGGGAGAGACCCAGTACTTC. This translates into CASSPRKGETQYF.

The sample holds a few counts of this clonotype. The rearrangement uses TRBV3-1 and TRBJ2-1, with 7 bases identical to TRBD1. V dropped 4 bases and J dropped 6; count of bases not matched to a gene: 12. Germline loops: CDR1 LGHDT, CDR2 YNNKEL (reference sequence). CDR3 length: 16 residues. The DNA of the CDR3 is TGTGCCAGCAGCCCCAGACAGGGCTACTCCGTCAATGAGCAGTTCTTC. Translated: CASSPRQGYSVNEQFF.

This chain links TRBV6-5 with TRBJ2-5; 10 bases match TRBD2. Gene TRBJ2-7 matches the end of the DNA better, so the J call may be wrong. Germline lookup yields CDR1 MNHEY and CDR2 SVGAGI. The CDR3 spans 14 residues. CDR3 in DNA: TGTGCCAGCAGTAAAAAGCGGGAGGGTTACGAGCAGTACTTC. Protein sequence: CASSKKREGYEQYF.

CDR3 loop: CSARTQGRNEKLFF. The CDR3 nucleotides are TGCAGTGCTAGAACGCAGGGTAGGAATGAAAAACTGTTTTTT. This chain uses TRBV20-1 with TRBJ1-4; a weak D match, TRBD1 (5 bases). The CDR3 sequence is 14 residues long. V shed 2 bases and J shed 5 bases, with 12 bases lying between them. Germline loops: CDR1 DFQATT, CDR2 SNEGSKA (reference sequence).

This clonotype was counted only a few times. The chain carries TRBV18 and TRBJ1-1; a weak D match, TRBD1 (5 bases). CDR1 and CDR2 from the germline V gene are KGHSH and LQKENI. The length of the CDR3 is 15 residues. V lost 0 bases and J 5 bases, leaving 13 bases between the germline ends. CDR3 coding DNA: TGTGCCAGCTCACCACCAGGGGACCCCGGGACTGAAGCTTTCTTT. Translated: CASSPPGDPGTEAFF.

This clonotype showed up just a few times. The CDR3 is CSVAGRVGYEQYF. The CDR3 nucleotides are TGCAGCGTTGCGGGAAGGGTAGGCTACGAGCAGTACTTC. This chain connects TRBV29-1 to TRBJ2-7; possible D gene TRBD2, 5 bases. In germline, CDR1 is SQVTM, CDR2 ANQGSEA. The germline V and J ends were trimmed by 4 bases and 3 bases, with 13 bases remaining between them. This CDR3 region has 13 residues.

The V call is TRBV20-1, the J call TRBJ1-1; maybe TRBD1 (5 bases). Germline CDR1 DFQATT, CDR2 SNEGSKA (reference sequence). CDR3 length: 16 amino acids. V lost 6 bases and J 0 bases, leaving 20 bases between the germline ends. The CDR3: CSARIFTPGLNTEAFF. Written as DNA, the CDR3 is TGCAGTGCCCGCATATTCACACCGGGACTGAACACTGAAGCTTTCTTT.

In this sample, this clonotype turned up a few times. V gene TRBV4-1 combines with J gene TRBJ2-1; TRBD2 matches at 7 bases. This CDR3 spans 14 amino acids. CDR1 and CDR2 (germline): MGHRA, YSYEKL. The V and J ends lost 1 base and 6 bases, in that order; junction bases with no gene match: 3. CDR3 protein: CASSQGGLVNEQFF. The CDR3 DNA reads as TGCGCCAGCAGCCAAGGCGGACTAGTCAATGAGCAGTTCTTC.

The chain combines TRBV7-9 with TRBJ2-7, with no clear D. The CDR3 contains 13 residues. Trimming pared 6 bases from V and 2 bases from J, leaving 11 bases between. The V gene's germline CDR1 is SEHNR and CDR2 FQNEAQ (reference sequence). The CDR3 reads CASRPFNTYEQYF. The CDR3 coding sequence is TGTGCCAGCAGACCCTTTAATACCTACGAGCAGTACTTC. Supplemented by reference TRBV7-9 and TRBJ2-7, the full variable domain reads DTGVSQNPRHKITKRGQNVTFRCDPISEHNRLYWYRQTLGQGPEFLTYFQNEAQLEKSRLLSDRFSAERPKGSFSTLEIQRTEQGDSAMYLCASRPFNTYEQYFGPGTRLTVT.

The chain has TRBV4-3 and TRBJ2-5, with 8 bases matching TRBD2. The DNA end favors TRBJ2-7, so the J call may be wrong. The CDR3 contains 17 residues. Germline-derived CDR1 and CDR2 are LGHNA and YSLEER. The CDR3 DNA sequence: TGCGCCAGCAGCCAAGACCCTAGCGGGTTATACTCCTACGAGCAGTACTTC. Translated, it gives CASSQDPSGLYSYEQYF.

This clonotype was counted between two and nine times. CDR3 nucleotides: TGTGCCAGCAGAACGGGACATGCAGGAAAACTGTTTTTT. It specifies CASRTGHAGKLFF. This sequence joins TRBV27 and TRBJ1-4, with TRBD1 as a possible D gene (6 bases). The V and J ends lost 6 bases and 10 bases respectively, with 15 bases between them. Looked up from germline, CDR1 is MNHEY and CDR2 is SMNVEV (reference sequence). The CDR3 is 13 residues long.

This clonotype was counted between two and nine times. The junction departs from the called germline gene at one end, perhaps through a read error. The gene calls are TRBV20-1 and TRBJ2-3; perhaps TRBD2 as D (6 bases). CDR1 is DFQATT, CDR2 SNEGSKA, per germline (reference sequence). The CDR3 consists of 15 residues. The CDR3 coding sequence is TGCAGTGCTAGTCGAGGCGGGGAGAGCACAGTTACGCAGTATTTT. It translates to CSASRGGESTVTQYF.

The sample holds a few counts of this clonotype. The chain joins TRBV5-1 to TRBJ1-2, with no clear D. Trimming left V 0 bases short and J 6 bases short, with 6 bases between. CDR3 length: 12 residues. Germline CDR1 SGHRS, CDR2 YFSETQ. The CDR3 DNA reads as TGCGCCAGCAGCTTGGACACGCATGGCTACACCTTC. Its translation: CASSLDTHGYTF.

The genes are TRBV4-2 and TRBJ2-5; 8 bases are shared with TRBD1. Germline CDR1 and CDR2: LGHNA and YNFKEQ. With 2 bases clipped from V and 5 bases from J, the junction kept 7 bases outside the gene matches. This CDR3 has 15 amino acids. The CDR3 sequence is CASSQYRGFRETQYF. As DNA, the CDR3 is TGTGCCAGCAGCCAATACAGGGGGTTTCGGGAGACCCAGTACTTC.

The gene calls are TRBV5-1 and TRBJ2-1; a possible D gene is TRBD1 (5 bases). Germline V gene sequence: CDR1 SGHRS, CDR2 YFSETQ. The CDR3 runs 13 residues. With 4 bases removed from V and 8 bases from J, the gap between germline ends came to 13 bases. The CDR3 DNA reads as TGCGCCAGCAGCCCGACCAGCAGGGATGAGCAGTTCTTC. Translating gives CASSPTSRDEQFF.

The genes are TRBV20-1 and TRBJ2-7, with D hard to call. Germline V gene data show CDR1 as DFQATT and CDR2 as SNEGSKA (reference sequence). V was trimmed by 0 bases and J by 4 bases, leaving 7 bases between them. This CDR3 contains 12 residues. The CDR3 here is CSAREAGYEQYF. As DNA, the CDR3 is TGCAGTGCTAGAGAAGCAGGTTACGAGCAGTACTTC.

This clonotype came up a few times. The chain recombines TRBV9 with TRBJ2-3, with D tentatively TRBD1 or TRBD2 (5 bases each). The CDR3 extends over 15 amino acids. Deletions cut 3 bases from V and 1 base from J, with 12 bases between. CDR1 is SGDLS and CDR2 is YYNGEE in the germline V gene. The CDR3 coding sequence is TGTGCCAGCAGCGCAGGGACGGCCCGCACAGATACGCAGTATTTT. As protein: CASSAGTARTDTQYF. Variable domain in full (rest from reference TRBV9 and TRBJ2-3): DSGVTQTPKHLITATGQRVTLRCSPRSGDLSVYWYQQSLDQGLQFLIQYYNGEERAKGNILERFSAQQFPDLHSELNLSSLELGDSALYFCASSAGTARTDTQYFGPGTRLTVL.

This clonotype was picked up one time. CDR3 DNA sequence: TGTGCCAGCAGTTTAAACCTCGGGACTACATCCTACGAGCAGTACTTC. Amino acids: CASSLNLGTTSYEQYF. The chain recombines TRBV28 with TRBJ2-7, with 7 bases matching TRBD2. The CDR3 covers 16 residues. The V and J ends lost 2 bases and 1 base, in that order; junction bases with no gene match: 8. Germline lookup yields CDR1 MDHEN and CDR2 SYDVKM.

The J gene is TRBJ1-1, the V gene TRBV4-2; the D is unclear. Trimming took 2 bases from V and 3 from J, leaving 7 bases between them. This CDR3 has 13 residues. The germline gives CDR1 LGHNA, CDR2 YNFKEQ. The CDR3, as DNA: TGTGCCAGCAGCCAACTCCCGGACACTGAAGCTTTCTTT. This gives the protein CASSQLPDTEAFF.

This chain joins TRBV12-5 and TRBJ2-2; D is unclear. The V gene lost 1 base and the J gene lost 5 bases, with 2 bases spanning the gap. This CDR3 contains 12 residues. CDR1 is LGHNT and CDR2 is FRNRAP in the germline V gene. In DNA, the CDR3 is TGTGCTAGTGGTTTGGGAACCGGGGAGCTGTTTTTT. This encodes CASGLGTGELFF.

This chain joins TRBV29-1 and TRBJ2-1; 7 bases are a match to TRBD1. The DNA end lines up better with TRBJ2-7; the J call may be wrong. The CDR3 sequence is 12 residues long. The germline gives CDR1 SQVTM, CDR2 ANQGSEA. In nucleotides, the CDR3 is TGCAGCGTTGGCCGACAGGGCCGGGAGCAGTACTTC. Its translation is CSVGRQGREQYF.